The rows below give T cell receptor beta chains drawn from one sample of a study of T cells in localized non-small cell lung cancer. The repertoire was sequenced with immunoSEQ multiplex PCR; TCRdb's copy has only in-frame clones and lacks some. The repertoire holds 50,000 to 70,000 clones, with about 89% as singletons. Sequenced here: peripheral blood, sampled before any cancer treatment. The receptors here all came from a man between 40 and 70 years old with stage I lung adenocarcinoma. Each CDR3 is given with its conserved first and last residue. Each record gives: J gene, CDR3 length, clone size, D gene, V gene, CDR3 DNA, CDR3 protein. D genes are given only for firm matches. Clone size is not always given. Where it is, it says once, few, many or a class for expanded clones.

J: TRBJ2-7
length: 14
size: .
D: .
V: TRBV15
DNA: TGTGCCACCAGCAGAGATGGCAGGGGGGACGAGCAGTACTTC
CDR3: CATSRDGRGDEQYF

J: TRBJ2-2
length: 18
size: .
D: TRBD2
V: TRBV4-2
DNA: TGTGCCAGCAGCCAAGATTTAGTGGCTAGCGGGAGAGTCGGGGAGCTGTTTTTT
CDR3: CASSQDLVASGRVGELFF

J: TRBJ1-1
length: 14
size: .
D: .
V: TRBV6-4
DNA: TGTGCCAGCAGTGATTTGGACAGGAACACTGAAGCTTTCTTT
CDR3: CASSDLDRNTEAFF

J: TRBJ2-1
length: 14
size: .
D: TRBD1
V: TRBV6-1
DNA: TGTGCCAGCAGTGAACGGACAGGGGGTAATGAGCAGTTCTTC
CDR3: CASSERTGGNEQFF

J: TRBJ2-1
length: 11
size: .
D: .
V: TRBV27
DNA: TGTGCCAGCGAACAGGGTACTGAGCAGTTCTTC
CDR3: CASEQGTEQFF

J: TRBJ2-7
length: 15
size: .
D: TRBD2
V: TRBV9
DNA: TGTGCCAGCAGTGACGGGGTTAGCGGGAGTAAGGAGCAGTACTTC
CDR3: CASSDGVSGSKEQYF

J: TRBJ2-3
length: 12
size: .
D: .
V: TRBV6-1
DNA: TGTGCCAGCAGGGGTTCCACAGATACGCAGTATTTT
CDR3: CASRGSTDTQYF

J: TRBJ2-1
length: 15
size: .
D: .
V: TRBV6-1
DNA: TGTGCCAGCAGTGACCTGGGGGGTTGGTACAATGAGCAGTTCTTC
CDR3: CASSDLGGWYNEQFF

J: TRBJ2-1
length: 15
size: .
D: TRBD1
V: TRBV7-9
DNA: TGTGCCAGCAGCTTCGGGACAGGAGAATACAATGAGCAGTTCTTC
CDR3: CASSFGTGEYNEQFF

J: TRBJ2-3
length: 18
size: .
D: TRBD1
V: TRBV7-9
DNA: TGTGCCAGCAGCTCCATTTGGGGCCAGGGGGCCCGTACAGATACGCAGTATTTT
CDR3: CASSSIWGQGARTDTQYF

J: TRBJ1-1
length: 13
size: .
D: .
V: TRBV2
DNA: TGTGCCAGCAGCCAGGCGTCGAACACTGAAGCTTTCTTT
CDR3: CASSQASNTEAFF

J: TRBJ2-7
length: 16
size: .
D: TRBD2
V: TRBV7-6
DNA: TGTGCCAGCAGCTTAGGGACTAGCGGGAGGGCCTACGAGCAGTACTTC
CDR3: CASSLGTSGRAYEQYF

J: TRBJ1-1
length: 19
size: .
D: .
V: TRBV21-1
DNA: TGTGCCAGCACACCACGCAAAGAGCCACCCCGGATTATGAACACTGAAGCTTTCTTT
CDR3: CASTPRKEPPRIMNTEAFF

J: TRBJ2-6
length: 16
size: .
D: .
V: TRBV4-1
DNA: TGCGCCAGCAGCCAAGTAGGCAGGTCTGGGGCCAACGTCCTGACTTTC
CDR3: CASSQVGRSGANVLTF

J: TRBJ2-3
length: 16
size: .
D: TRBD2
V: TRBV7-3
DNA: TGTGCCAGCAGCCCCACACTAGCGGGCCGCACAGATACGCAGTATTTT
CDR3: CASSPTLAGRTDTQYF

J: TRBJ2-5
length: 16
size: .
D: TRBD1
V: TRBV5-1
DNA: TGCGCCAGCGGAAAGAACGGACAGGGGGTTCAAGAGACCCAGTACTTC
CDR3: CASGKNGQGVQETQYF

J: TRBJ1-2
length: 12
size: once
D: .
V: TRBV28
DNA: TGTGCCAGCAGTTATGGAGGGATTGGCTACACCTTC
CDR3: CASSYGGIGYTF

J: TRBJ2-1
length: 16
size: .
D: .
V: TRBV29-1
DNA: TGCAGCGTTGCGCGGCAGGGTAGAGGTGGCTACAATGAGCAGTTCTTC
CDR3: CSVARQGRGGYNEQFF

J: TRBJ2-1
length: 15
size: .
D: TRBD2
V: TRBV5-1
DNA: TGCGCCAGCAGCTTGGGGGCGGGAGAGTACAATGAGCAGTTCTTC
CDR3: CASSLGAGEYNEQFF

J: TRBJ2-1
length: 16
size: .
D: TRBD2
V: TRBV4-2
DNA: TGTGCCAGCAGCCGAGAAACTAGCGGCTCCTACAATGAGCAGTTCTTC
CDR3: CASSRETSGSYNEQFF

J: TRBJ2-7
length: 14
size: .
D: TRBD1
V: TRBV27
DNA: TGTGCCAGCAGGGGACAGGGATTGATGCGCGAGCAGTACTTC
CDR3: CASRGQGLMREQYF

J: TRBJ2-7
length: 14
size: .
D: .
V: TRBV6-5
DNA: TGTGCCAGCAGTTCCTTAGGGCCCCACTACGAGCAGTACTTC
CDR3: CASSSLGPHYEQYF

J: TRBJ1-2
length: 13
size: .
D: TRBD1
V: TRBV18
DNA: TGTGCCAGCTCACCGAAACAGGGGTATGGCTACACCTTC
CDR3: CASSPKQGYGYTF

J: TRBJ1-2
length: 14
size: .
D: .
V: TRBV4-1
DNA: TGCGCCAGCAGCCAAGCCGGCACAGACTATGGCTACACCTTC
CDR3: CASSQAGTDYGYTF

J: TRBJ1-4
length: 15
size: .
D: .
V: TRBV6-1
DNA: TGTGCCAGCAGTCTACATGACGGAGGTAGTGAAAAACTGTTTTTT
CDR3: CASSLHDGGSEKLFF

J: TRBJ1-1
length: 14
size: .
D: TRBD1
V: TRBV19
DNA: TGTGCCAGTAGTATCGGGACAGAGAACACTGAAGCTTTCTTT
CDR3: CASSIGTENTEAFF

J: TRBJ1-1
length: 12
size: once
D: .
V: TRBV5-5
DNA: TGTGCCAGCAGCTTCTGGGACACTGAAGCTTTCTTT
CDR3: CASSFWDTEAFF

J: TRBJ2-5
length: 13
size: once
D: TRBD1
V: TRBV19
DNA: TGTGCCAGTAAGGAAGGGGGCGGGGAGACCCAGTACTTC
CDR3: CASKEGGGETQYF

J: TRBJ1-2
length: 14
size: .
D: .
V: TRBV7-9
DNA: TGTGCCAGCAGCACACGAGAGGGGAACTATGGCTACACCTTC
CDR3: CASSTREGNYGYTF

J: TRBJ2-1
length: 15
size: .
D: .
V: TRBV6-5
DNA: TGTGCCAGCAGTTACTCCGGGCCCCTTTCGAATGAGCAGTTCTTC
CDR3: CASSYSGPLSNEQFF

J: TRBJ2-3
length: 17
size: .
D: .
V: TRBV28
DNA: TGTGCCAGCAGCCCCCCCGGGGCGAGCGGTAGCACAGATACGCAGTATTTT
CDR3: CASSPPGASGSTDTQYF

J: TRBJ2-7
length: 14
size: .
D: .
V: TRBV11-2
DNA: TGTGCCAGCAGCTTAGAACCAAGCTCCTACGAGCAGTACTTC
CDR3: CASSLEPSSYEQYF

J: TRBJ2-7
length: 15
size: .
D: TRBD1
V: TRBV5-4
DNA: TGTGCCAGCAGCAGCCGACAGGGCGGGTCCTACGAGCAGTACTTC
CDR3: CASSSRQGGSYEQYF